This record concerns one T cell receptor (beta chain) sequence. Its antigen is currently unknown. Method: immunoSEQ multiplex PCR; TCRdb's copy keeps in-frame clones and lacks some. The data contain roughly 350,000 clones, roughly 85% of them singletons. Between the trimmed V and J ends, which lost 0 bases and 4 bases, there was a span of 10 bases. Per the germline V gene, CDR1 is LNHDA and CDR2 is SQIVND (reference sequence). CDR3 length: 15 amino acids. These data are taken from a study of cytomegalovirus exposure and HLA in healthy donors. General study findings and limits: Overall, roughly 150 TCR beta chains were annotated as cytomegalovirus-associated. Subsequent analysis of the roughly 120 validation repertoires found a tendency for first-cohort TCR clusters to co-occur. Three chains linked to CMV were shown in vitro to be specific for CMV antigens. With high specificity and sensitivity, the classifier reportedly diagnosed cytomegalovirus status.

The chain employs TRBV19 and TRBJ1-5, with a weak D call TRBD1 (5 bases). Sequencing was carried out using PBMCs. The sequence was obtained from a young woman in good health and CMV-seronegative. CDR3 sequence: CASSIDRVGNQPQHF. As DNA, the CDR3 is TGTGCCAGTAGTATAGACAGGGTAGGGAATCAGCCCCAGCATTTT.